Each of the 12 T cell receptor beta chains below was sequenced from the same sample in a study of T cells expressing NK-cell markers. TCRdb re-called the 5' RACE reads and gives one entry per CDR3 protein, without DNA. The sample table includes a few hundred thousand distinct CDR3 sequences. Sequenced sample: blood T cells: a sorted CD56 or NKG2C T cell subset, CD4+ or CD8+ T cells, or bulk PBMC T cells (not recorded which). The receptors derive from a man aged 18 to 35 in good health.

The chain links TRBV6-1 to TRBJ2-3; the TCRdb call, TRBD2, lacks DNA for checking. The CDR3 extends over 14 amino acids. CDR1 MNHNS and CDR2 SASEGT come from the germline V gene. CDR3 sequence: CASSHYREADTQYF.

The gene calls are TRBV5-1 and TRBJ2-4. In germline, CDR1 is SGHRS, CDR2 YFSETQ. The CDR3 sequence is 13 residues long. CDR3 protein: CASSLVTENIQYF.

The chain is built from TRBV4-1 and TRBJ2-4. CDR3 length: 16 residues. CDR1 is MGHRA, CDR2 YSYEKL, per germline. This CDR3 reads CASSQQVVLAKNIQYF.

This chain links TRBV2 with TRBJ2-5; TCRdb's assignment of TRBD2 cannot be checked, as there is no DNA. The length of the CDR3 is 14 residues. CDR1 and CDR2 from the germline V gene are SNHLY and FYNNEI. The CDR3: CASSGQLAGRTQYF.

The rearrangement joins TRBV29-1 to TRBJ2-1; without DNA, the TCRdb call of TRBD1 cannot be checked. Looked up from germline, CDR1 is SQVTM and CDR2 is ANQGSEA. The CDR3 covers 13 residues. CDR3 region: CSVVGHGNNEQFF.

V is TRBV4-1 and J is TRBJ1-4; TCRdb's D call, TRBD1, is unchecked because there is no DNA. Germline assignment: CDR1 MGHRA and CDR2 YSYEKL. The CDR3 has 13 residues. The CDR3 spells CASSQAPSEKLFF.

J is TRBJ1-5 and V is TRBV7-2. Germline lookup yields CDR1 SGHTA and CDR2 FQGNSA. The CDR3 loop spans 12 amino acids. CDR3 loop: CASSPVASVLHF.

This chain uses TRBV6-1 with TRBJ1-5. This CDR3 region has 15 residues. CDR1 is MNHNS and CDR2 is SASEGT in the germline V gene. CDR3 sequence: CASSEVGQIYQPQHF.

The genes are TRBV4-3 and TRBJ2-7; the TCRdb call, TRBD2, lacks DNA for checking. Per the germline V gene, CDR1 is LGHNA and CDR2 is YSLEER. The CDR3 sequence is 17 residues long. This CDR3 is CASSQDNTQLAGYEQYF.

CDR3 sequence: CASSETTNTGELFF. The chain employs TRBV12-3 or TRBV12-4 and TRBJ2-2. The CDR3 extends over 14 amino acids.

The chain couples TRBV6-5 to TRBJ2-5; TCRdb selects TRBD1, and the lack of DNA leaves this call unchecked. The CDR3 has 15 residues. Germline assignment: CDR1 MNHEY and CDR2 SVGAGI. The CDR3 loop is CASSSGTNAGETQYF.

This sequence joins TRBV7-8 and TRBJ2-5; the TCRdb call, TRBD1, lacks DNA for checking. CDR1 and CDR2 (germline): SGHVS, FQNEAQ. The length of the CDR3 is 15 residues. The CDR3 here is CASSSTRQGRETQYF.